Listed below are T cell receptor beta chains from one sample, sequenced in a study of regulatory T cells in long-lasting Graves disease. MiXCR, applied by TCRdb to the multiplex PCR reads, yields one record per CDR3 protein. The sample shows 300,000 to 400,000 distinct CDR3 sequences, approximately 15% of them seen only once. These data are also associated with another study on T cells in Graves' hyperthyroidism and ophthalmopathy.

The sequenced sample was peripheral blood mononuclear cells (PBMCs), obtained at new diagnosis, from a patient treated with antithyroid drugs. These receptors were taken from a man aged 35 to 55 with Graves disease. Each CDR3 is given with its conserved first and last residue. A D gene is named only where the DNA matches it firmly. A clone size is listed for some rows: how often the clone was seen (once, few, many), or a class if it is expanded.

>TRBD2|TRBV9|TRBJ2-2|few
TGTGCCAGCAGCGCGCCTTCCCTGAGGGGGACTAGCGGGGGAATCGGGGAGCTGTTTTTT
CASSAPSLRGTSGGIGELFF
>.|TRBV5-1|TRBJ2-3|many
TGCGCCAGCAGCTCCCTCAGGAGCCAAGGACCAGATACGCAGTATTTT
CASSSLRSQGPDTQYF
>.|TRBV5-1|TRBJ2-3|few
TGCGCCAGCAGCTTGATCGGCCTACCTCGCACAGATACGCAGTATTTT
CASSLIGLPRTDTQYF
>.|TRBV5-1|TRBJ2-7|.
TGCGCCAGCAGCTTGGATGGTCGTCCCTACGAGCAGTACTTC
CASSLDGRPYEQYF
>.|TRBV19|TRBJ1-1|.
TGTGCCAGTAGTCAGCTTAGGGCCACTGAAGCTTTCTTT
CASSQLRATEAFF
>.|TRBV20-1|TRBJ2-7|many
TGCAGTGCTAGAGATCCAGGGCTCCGCTACGAGCAGTACTTC
CSARDPGLRYEQYF
>.|TRBV5-5|TRBJ1-3|many
TGTGCCAGCAGCTTAGCCGGGAGTGGAAACACCATATATTTT
CASSLAGSGNTIYF
>TRBD1|TRBV10-3|TRBJ2-5|many
TGTGCCATCAGTGAGGGACAGGGGCAAGAGACCCAGTACTTC
CAISEGQGQETQYF
>TRBD1|TRBV19|TRBJ2-3|.
TGTGCCAGTAGTATGGACAGGTATACGCAGTATTTT
CASSMDRYTQYF
>TRBD2|TRBV10-3|TRBJ2-1|few
TGTGCCATCAATCGGGGGGGGATGCATTACAATGAGCAGTTCTTC
CAINRGGMHYNEQFF
>.|TRBV20-1|TRBJ2-3|many
TGCAGTGCTAGAGATACGAGCTCCCAACGCCCAGATACGCAGTATTTT
CSARDTSSQRPDTQYF
>TRBD1|TRBV6-1|TRBJ1-5|many
TGTGCCAGCACCGGGACAGGGGGCTATCAGCCCCAGCATTTT
CASTGTGGYQPQHF
>TRBD2|TRBV15|TRBJ2-1|.
TGTGCCACCAGCAGAGATCAAGGTCAGCGGCGGGGGGCCGGGGATGAGCAGTTCTTC
CATSRDQGQRRGAGDEQFF
>.|TRBV27|TRBJ2-6|.
TGTGCCAGCAGTTCGGGGCGGCTCTCTGGGGCCAACGTCCTGACTTTC
CASSSGRLSGANVLTF
>TRBD2|TRBV20-1|TRBJ2-3|few
TGCAGTGCCAGTAGCGGGGGGGGGATTCCAGATACGCAGTATTTT
CSASSGGGIPDTQYF
>TRBD2|TRBV28|TRBJ2-3|once
TGTGCCAGCAGTGCTGGACTAGCGGGGGGGCAGGACACAGATACGCAGTATTTT
CASSAGLAGGQDTDTQYF
>TRBD2|TRBV3-1|TRBJ2-7|many
TGTGCCAGCAGCTTACTAGCGGGGGGGAATTACGAGCAGTACTTC
CASSLLAGGNYEQYF
>TRBD2|TRBV2|TRBJ2-1|many
TGTGCCAGCAGGGGCACACTAGCGGGGACCTCCTACAATGAGCAGTTCTTC
CASRGTLAGTSYNEQFF
>.|TRBV4-2|TRBJ2-1|.
TGTGCCAGCAGCTCCCGGCTGCGTGTCGGGTTCTACAATGAGCAGTTCTTC
CASSSRLRVGFYNEQFF
>TRBD1|TRBV28|TRBJ2-3|many
TGTGCCAGCAGTTTTTGGACAGGGATCACAGATACGCAGTATTTT
CASSFWTGITDTQYF
>.|TRBV7-6|TRBJ1-2|many
TGTGCCAGCAGCTTGTCGGGGAGGGATGGCTACACCTTC
CASSLSGRDGYTF
>TRBD1|TRBV10-3|TRBJ2-3|.
TGTGCCATCAGTACAACCCCGATAACTCCGACAGGGTCCGATACGCAGTATTTT
CAISTTPITPTGSDTQYF
>.|TRBV7-3|TRBJ2-2|many
TGTGCCAGCAGCCCCTTAGGGAGCCAAGGCACCGGGGAGCTGTTTTTT
CASSPLGSQGTGELFF
>.|TRBV15|TRBJ1-2|.
TGTGCCACCAGCAGAGGGGCAGAGTATGGCTACACCTTC
CATSRGAEYGYTF
>.|TRBV28|TRBJ1-2|.
TGTGCCAGCAGTTCTGTTGCGGGACGAAGATATGGCTACACCTTC
CASSSVAGRRYGYTF
>TRBD1|TRBV7-2|TRBJ1-4|many
TGTGCCAGCAGCTTGGCCGGGACAGCTGGTGAAAAACTGTTTTTT
CASSLAGTAGEKLFF
>.|TRBV2|TRBJ1-2|.
TGTGCCAGCGGTCGCCCCGGGACCACTGGCTACACCTTC
CASGRPGTTGYTF
>.|TRBV5-1|TRBJ1-1|many
TGCGCCAGCAGCCGGGGATTGGGTGAAGCTTTCTTT
CASSRGLGEAFF
>.|TRBV7-9|TRBJ2-4|.
TGTGCCAGCAGCGCCGTCGGAGGGGGCGAAAACATTCAGTACTTC
CASSAVGGGENIQYF
>TRBD1|TRBV7-9|TRBJ1-5|few
TGTGCCAGCAACAGGGGTTCTCAGCCCCAGCATTTT
CASNRGSQPQHF
>TRBD1|TRBV9|TRBJ1-5|few
TGTGCCAGCAGCATCGGGACAGGGGGCCTTCAGCCCCAGCATTTT
CASSIGTGGLQPQHF
>.|TRBV30|TRBJ1-1|many
TGTGCCTGGGGAAGACAGGAGGCCACTGAAGCTTTCTTT
CAWGRQEATEAFF
>.|TRBV10-3|TRBJ2-5|many
TGTGCCATCAGTGTAAATGGGAGAGGAGAGACCCAGTACTTC
CAISVNGRGETQYF
>.|TRBV20-1|TRBJ2-3|few
TGCAGTGCTAGAGAGCCCGGGGCTGCCCCTAGCACAGATACGCAGTATTTT
CSAREPGAAPSTDTQYF
>TRBD2|TRBV12-3/TRBV12-4|TRBJ2-1|many
TGTGCCAGCAGTTTTACTAGCGGGGGGCTCAATGAGCAGTTCTTC
CASSFTSGGLNEQFF
>.|TRBV3-1|TRBJ1-2|few
TGTGCCAGCAGCCAAGATGGGACCTATGGCTACACCTTC
CASSQDGTYGYTF
>.|TRBV10-1|TRBJ1-6|.
TGCGCCAGCAGTGCATCCTATAATTCACCCCTCCACTTT
CASSASYNSPLHF
>.|TRBV9|TRBJ2-7|many
TGTGCCAGCAGCGTAGGAGTTCAGCTGATCTACGAGCAGTACTTC
CASSVGVQLIYEQYF
>.|TRBV19|TRBJ1-1|.
TGTGCCAGTAGTGATCGCGGGGGGCTGTACACTGAAGCTTTCTTT
CASSDRGGLYTEAFF
>TRBD2|TRBV5-1|TRBJ2-7|.
TGCGCCAGCAAAGGGACTAGCGGGGGCTACGAGCAGTACTTC
CASKGTSGGYEQYF
>TRBD1|TRBV5-1|TRBJ1-3|.
TGCGCCAGCAGCTTGAGTGGGACAGGGGGAAACACCATATATTTT
CASSLSGTGGNTIYF
>.|TRBV29-1|TRBJ2-4|few
TGCAGCGTTCGTGGAGATATGGACTACTTC
CSVRGDMDYF
>.|TRBV18|TRBJ1-1|many
TGTGCCAGCTCGCGGGTTGTGAACACTGAAGCTTTCTTT
CASSRVVNTEAFF
>TRBD1|TRBV7-3|TRBJ2-5|many
TGTGCCAGCAGCCACAGGGGGAACCAAGAGACCCAGTACTTC
CASSHRGNQETQYF
>.|TRBV10-3|TRBJ2-2|few
TGTGCCATCAGTGAGTTCCGGGTAAACACCGGGGAGCTGTTTTTT
CAISEFRVNTGELFF
>.|TRBV5-1|TRBJ2-1|many
TGTGCCAGCAGTTTAGATGGAAGATACAATGAGCAGTTCTTC
CASSLDGRYNEQFF